The sequence of this T cell receptor (beta chain) was determined in a study of shared clonotypes between healthy human individuals. Clones were read by immunoSEQ multiplex PCR, and TCRdb kept only the in-frame ones, dropping some. The sample lists 550,000 to 700,000 clones; less than 80% were seen once. This CDR3 region has 15 residues. V dropped 0 bases and J dropped 7; count of bases not matched to a gene: 8. The germline CDR1 and CDR2 sequences are MNHNY and SVGAGI (reference sequence). The clonotype comes from a woman in her 30s in good health. Sequenced sample: memory CD4+ T cells sorted from blood. Described subset: CD45RA-negative fraction. This chain uses TRBV6-6 with TRBJ1-2, with 7 bases identical to TRBD1. For the CDR3, the DNA is TGTGCCAGCAGTTACTCGAAAGGGGGCCTCGGTGGCTACACCTTC. The encoded protein is CASSYSKGGLGGYTF.